This T cell receptor (beta chain) was sequenced for a study of shared clonotypes between healthy human individuals. Study-level background: CD8 memory received one plate per donor, CD8 naive two, CD4 memory three and CD4 naive three.

The CDR3 has 15 amino acids. The germline gives CDR1 GTSNPN, CDR2 SVGIG (reference sequence). Germline trimming cut 3 bases from V and 3 bases from J; bases unmatched to any gene: 9. Only CD45RO-negative cells positively selected for CCR7 counted as naive CD8 cells, so terminally differentiated effector memory CD45RA+ cells were excluded. On this clone: Its specificity is not known.

As processed by the authors: ImmunoSEQ output lacked quality scores and full-length reads, limiting matched filtering. Method: immunoSEQ multiplex PCR; TCRdb's copy keeps in-frame clones and lacks some. For V, J and clone size, that table is used; D and trimming come from the DNA. Of about 2.1 million clones detected, more than 85% appear once; the ten largest clones hold about 1.5%. Study-wide results and limits: Generation probabilities of non-shared clonotypes were lower (relative to those shared by all four donors). Across subsets, estimated richness was generally greater for naive than for memory populations.

V and J are TRBV30 and TRBJ2-7; 9 nucleotides agree with TRBD2. The TCR was taken from a man aged 18 to 35 in good health. Some clones in this sample may be carry-over from other donors' samples. The sequenced sample was naive CD8+ T cells from PBMCs. This CDR3 reads CAWSSGTSKNYEQYF. The CDR3 bases are TGTGCCTGGAGCTCCGGGACTAGCAAAAACTACGAGCAGTACTTC.